This paragraph reports one T cell receptor beta chain. This sample stems from a study of shared clonotypes between healthy human individuals. The V gene lost 3 bases and the J gene lost 5 bases, with 14 bases spanning the gap. The length of the CDR3 is 14 residues. In germline, CDR1 is SGHDT, CDR2 YYEEEE. Assay used: immunoSEQ multiplex PCR; TCRdb lists only in-frame clones, some missing. The table records about a million clones, more than 60% of them present only once. V and J are TRBV5-6 and TRBJ2-5; tentative D call: TRBD2 (7 bases). Sample: memory CD4+ T cells sorted from blood. Subset here: CD45RA-negative fraction. This TCR derives from a man in his late teens or twenties in good health. CDR3 sequence reads: CASSSSGGRETQYF. DNA for the CDR3: TGTGCCAGCAGCTCGTCGGGGGGCCGGGAGACCCAGTACTTC.